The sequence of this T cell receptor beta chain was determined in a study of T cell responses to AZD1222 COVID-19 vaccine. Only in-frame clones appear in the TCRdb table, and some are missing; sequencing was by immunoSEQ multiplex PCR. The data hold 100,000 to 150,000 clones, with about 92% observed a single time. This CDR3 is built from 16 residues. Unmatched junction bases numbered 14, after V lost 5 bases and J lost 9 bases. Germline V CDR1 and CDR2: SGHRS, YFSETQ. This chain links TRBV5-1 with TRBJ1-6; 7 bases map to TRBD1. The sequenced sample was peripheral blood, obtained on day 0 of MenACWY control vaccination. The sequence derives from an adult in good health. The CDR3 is CASRPEIGTVTSPLHF. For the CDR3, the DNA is TGCGCCAGCAGACCCGAGATTGGGACAGTGACTTCACCCCTCCACTTT. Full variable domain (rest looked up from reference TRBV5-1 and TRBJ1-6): KAGVTQTPRYLIKTRGQQVTLSCSPISGHRSVSWYQQTPGQGLQFLFEYFSETQRNKGNFPGRFSGRQFSNSRSEMNVSTLELGDSALYLCASRPEIGTVTSPLHFGNGTRLTVT.